This TCR beta chain was obtained from a study of regulatory T cells in long-lasting Graves disease. Germline assignment: CDR1 MNHEY and CDR2 SMNVEV (reference sequence). This CDR3 has 15 residues. Unmatched junction bases numbered 6, after V lost 2 bases and J lost 4 bases. This clonotype was recorded at least ten times. With iRepertoire HTBI primers and Arm-PCR of CDR3 regions, TCR beta libraries were built. TCRdb re-called the multiplex PCR reads with MiXCR, one entry per CDR3 protein. The data hold fewer than 400,000 distinct CDR3 sequences, with less than 25% observed a single time. Time point reported: persistent/refractory GD, antithyroid drugs over 5 years with positive TRAb. PBMCs provided the RNA from which the TCR library was made.

The TCR comes from a female donor with Graves disease. Material: peripheral blood mononuclear cells (PBMCs), obtained when the disease was refractory, from a patient treated with antithyroid drugs. The rearrangement joins TRBV27 to TRBJ2-7; 9 bases map to TRBD1. The CDR3 DNA is TGTGCCAGCAGTTTAGTTGGACAGGGGCTGTACGAGCAGTACTTC. This translates into CASSLVGQGLYEQYF.